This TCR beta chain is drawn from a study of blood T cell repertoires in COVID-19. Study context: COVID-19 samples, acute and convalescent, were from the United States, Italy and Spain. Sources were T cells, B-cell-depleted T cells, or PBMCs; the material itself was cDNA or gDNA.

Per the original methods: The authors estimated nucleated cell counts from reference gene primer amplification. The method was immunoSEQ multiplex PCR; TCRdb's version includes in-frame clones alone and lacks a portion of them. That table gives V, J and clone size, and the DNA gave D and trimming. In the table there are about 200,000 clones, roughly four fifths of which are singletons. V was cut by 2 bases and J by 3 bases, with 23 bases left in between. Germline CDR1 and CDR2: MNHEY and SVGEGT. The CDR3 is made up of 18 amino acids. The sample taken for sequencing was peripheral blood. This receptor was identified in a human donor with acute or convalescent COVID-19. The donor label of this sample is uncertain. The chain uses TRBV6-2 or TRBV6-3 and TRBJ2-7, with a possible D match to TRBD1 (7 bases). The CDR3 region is CASSYAPGGGGRLYEQYF. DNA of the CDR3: TGTGCCAGCAGTTACGCCCCAGGGGGAGGAGGGAGACTCTACGAGCAGTACTTC.